This T cell receptor (beta chain) was sequenced during a study of identical twins. Findings and caveats of the study: A partial confounding effect on zero-insertion analyses could come from invariant MAIT and iNKT cells.

Template switching added a universal primer site, and cDNA bore unique molecular identifiers. TCRdb passed the 5' RACE reads through MiXCR, listing each CDR3 protein once. The sample records about 520,000 distinct CDR3 sequences, about 20% being singletons. This clonotype came up many times. The antigen remains undetermined. This CDR3 comprises 15 residues. From germline, CDR1 is SGHTA and CDR2 FQGNSA. V was pared by 1 base and J by 4 bases, with 4 bases of the junction left unmatched. This sample also appeared in a second study, on T cells expressing NK-cell markers. From that second work: Seven sequenced donors out of eight were HCMV-seropositive, one seronegative. NKG2C+ dominant clonotypes from 5 to 7 donors made up roughly 1.0-7.5% of CD8+ T cells.

The sample comprised CD4+ T cells sorted from blood. The chain recombines TRBV7-2 with TRBJ2-1, with 7 bases lining up with TRBD2. The clonotype was recovered from a woman between 18 and 30 years old in good health. CDR3 sequence: CASSLVWREYNEQFF. CDR3 sequence (DNA): TGTGCCAGCAGCTTAGTGTGGCGGGAGTACAATGAGCAGTTCTTC.